This T cell receptor beta chain was sequenced during a study of radiotherapy plus CTLA-4 blockade in lung cancer. Study observations and caveats: Blood TCR clones of tumor origin expanded after radiotherapy plus ipilimumab. Together with interferon-beta, which increased in serum after radiation, early dynamic changes in blood T cell clones were reportedly the best predictors of response.

On this clone itself: The target antigen is unknown.

Ipilimumab CTLA-4 blockade and focal radiation were given to patients with chemo-refractory metastatic non-small-cell lung cancer. Profiled with immunoSEQ multiplex PCR; TCRdb holds only in-frame clones, not every one. The sample yields more than 40,000 clones, 65% to 70% seen once. The CDR3 contains 12 residues. The rearrangement links TRBV7-5 to TRBJ1-1; TRBD1, the table's D call, was not compared with the DNA. TRBV7-5 is assigned pseudogene status. This receptor was taken from a human donor with non-small cell lung cancer who had a partial response to radiotherapy plus ipilimumab. Sequenced here: peripheral blood, sampled from a patient treated with radiotherapy plus ipilimumab. CDR3: CARNSTGFEAFF. The CDR3 DNA reads as TGTGCCAGAAACTCGACAGGGTTTGAAGCTTTCTTT.